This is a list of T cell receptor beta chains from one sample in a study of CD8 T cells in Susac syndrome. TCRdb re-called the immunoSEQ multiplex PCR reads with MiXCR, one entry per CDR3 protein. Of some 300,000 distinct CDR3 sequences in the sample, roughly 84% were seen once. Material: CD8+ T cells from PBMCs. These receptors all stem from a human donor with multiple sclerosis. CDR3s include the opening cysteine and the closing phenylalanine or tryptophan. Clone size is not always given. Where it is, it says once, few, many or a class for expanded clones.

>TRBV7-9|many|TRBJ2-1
CASSPSGSSYNEQFF
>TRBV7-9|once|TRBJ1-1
CASSLVRTGGPHSEAFF
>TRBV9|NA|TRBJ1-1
CASSVVRGSEAFF
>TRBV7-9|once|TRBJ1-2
CASSLFPAGDGYTF
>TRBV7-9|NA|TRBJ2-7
CASSSRDREAEQYF
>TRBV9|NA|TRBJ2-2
CASSADGELFF
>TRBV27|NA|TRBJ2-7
CASSLSFGTGGPSEQYF
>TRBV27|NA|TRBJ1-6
CATRTGAYNSPLRF
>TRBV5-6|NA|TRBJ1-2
CASGETGYGYTF
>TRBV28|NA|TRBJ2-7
CASSLFGTGRSYEQYF
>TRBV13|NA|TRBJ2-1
CASSPLGEGRNEQFF
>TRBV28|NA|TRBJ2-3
CASRPALAGVGDTQYF
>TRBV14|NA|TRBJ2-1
CASSGTLAPRMSSYNEQFF
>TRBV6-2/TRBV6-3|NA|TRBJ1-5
CASSSGGNQPQHF
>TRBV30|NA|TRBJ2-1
CAWSYGSYNEQFF
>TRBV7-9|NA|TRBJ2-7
CASSLLGGQYGEEQYF
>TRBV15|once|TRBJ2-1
CATSSRNEQFF
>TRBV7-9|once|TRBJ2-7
CASMGGVVTYEQYF
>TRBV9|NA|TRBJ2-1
CASSVREWDNEQFF
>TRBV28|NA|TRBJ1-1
CASSFSGGGTEAFF
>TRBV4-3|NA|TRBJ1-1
CASSPRETGMNTEAFF
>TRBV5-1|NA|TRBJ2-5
CASSLDPGPGTQETQYF
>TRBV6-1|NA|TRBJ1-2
CASELFWDYGYTF
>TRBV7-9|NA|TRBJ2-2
CASSTPSTVTATGELFF
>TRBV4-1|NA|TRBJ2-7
CASSQDLTGGPYEQYF
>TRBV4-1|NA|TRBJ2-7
CASSQDLWGMNEQYF
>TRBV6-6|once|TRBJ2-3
CASSFYPGAPTATQYF
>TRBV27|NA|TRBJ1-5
CASSFIGVGQPQHF
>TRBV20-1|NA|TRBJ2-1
CSASPTAGDHEQFF
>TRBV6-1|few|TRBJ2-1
CASSYSGRNNEQFF
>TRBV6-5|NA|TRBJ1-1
CAIFRGPEAFF
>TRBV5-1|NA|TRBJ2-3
CASRRGPTDTQYF
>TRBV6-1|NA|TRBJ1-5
CASTPLGTGRRTQPQHF
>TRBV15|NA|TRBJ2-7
CATSEGTSGAYEQYF
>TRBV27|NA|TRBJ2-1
CASGPRVVADNEQFF
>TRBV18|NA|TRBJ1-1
CASSPPIRGAEAFF
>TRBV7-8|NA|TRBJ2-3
CASSLTGGKADTQYF
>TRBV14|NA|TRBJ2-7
CASSQEGDTAYEQYF
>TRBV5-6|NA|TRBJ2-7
CASSSFRGSSYEQYF